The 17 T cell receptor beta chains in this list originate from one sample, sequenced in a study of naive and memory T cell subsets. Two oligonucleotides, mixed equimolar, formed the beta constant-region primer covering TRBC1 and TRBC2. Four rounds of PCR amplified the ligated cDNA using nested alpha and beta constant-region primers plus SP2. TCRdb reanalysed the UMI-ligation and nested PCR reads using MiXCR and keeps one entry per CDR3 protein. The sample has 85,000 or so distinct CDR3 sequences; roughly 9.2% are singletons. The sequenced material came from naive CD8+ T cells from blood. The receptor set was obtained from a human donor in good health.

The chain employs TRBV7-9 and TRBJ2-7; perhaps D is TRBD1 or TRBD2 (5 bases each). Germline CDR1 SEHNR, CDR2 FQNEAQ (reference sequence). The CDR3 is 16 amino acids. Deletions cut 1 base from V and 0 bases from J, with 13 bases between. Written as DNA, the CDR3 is TGTGCCAGCAGCTTAGTATACGCAGGGAGCTCCTACGAGCAGTACTTC. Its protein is CASSLVYAGSSYEQYF.

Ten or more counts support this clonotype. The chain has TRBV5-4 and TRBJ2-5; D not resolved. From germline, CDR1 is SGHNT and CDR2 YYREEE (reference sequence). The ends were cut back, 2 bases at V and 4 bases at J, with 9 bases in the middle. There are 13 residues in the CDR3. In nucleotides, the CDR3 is TGTGCCAGCAGCTTAAGGCTAACAGAGACCCAGTACTTC. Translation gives CASSLRLTETQYF.

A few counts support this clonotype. The CDR3 region is CASSFVTGGADTQYF. CDR3 sequence (DNA): TGTGCCAGCAGTTTTGTGACGGGAGGAGCAGATACGCAGTATTTT. This chain uses TRBV11-2 with TRBJ2-3; 7 bases align to TRBD2. Looked up from germline, CDR1 is SGHAT and CDR2 is FQNNGV. V was clipped by 6 bases and J by 4 bases; unmatched bases: 10. This CDR3 has 15 amino acids.

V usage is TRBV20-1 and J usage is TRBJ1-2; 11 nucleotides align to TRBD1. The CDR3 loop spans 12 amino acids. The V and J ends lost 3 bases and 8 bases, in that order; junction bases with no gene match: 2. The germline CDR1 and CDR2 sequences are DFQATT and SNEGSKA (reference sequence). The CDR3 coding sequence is TGCAGTGCTAGGGGACAGGGGGAGGGCTACACCTTC. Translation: CSARGQGEGYTF.

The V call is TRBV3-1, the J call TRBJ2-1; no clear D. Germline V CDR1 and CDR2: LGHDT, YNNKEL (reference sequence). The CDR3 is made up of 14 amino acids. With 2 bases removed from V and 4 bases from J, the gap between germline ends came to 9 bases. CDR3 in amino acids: CASSQTGLYNEQFF. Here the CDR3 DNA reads TGTGCCAGCAGCCAAACCGGGTTGTACAATGAGCAGTTCTTC.

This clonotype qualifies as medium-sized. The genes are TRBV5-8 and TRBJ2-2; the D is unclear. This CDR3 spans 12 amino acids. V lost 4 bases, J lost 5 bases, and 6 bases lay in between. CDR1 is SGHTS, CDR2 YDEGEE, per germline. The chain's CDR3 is CASSPRTGELFF. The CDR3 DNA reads TGTGCCAGCAGCCCGCGGACCGGGGAGCTGTTTTTT.

The CDR3 DNA follows: TGTGCCAGCAGCCAGCTAGCGGGAGGAACAGATACGCAGTATTTT. This translates into CASSQLAGGTDTQYF. The chain has TRBV3-1 and TRBJ2-3; 11 bases agree with TRBD2. Looked up from germline, CDR1 is LGHDT and CDR2 is YNNKEL (reference sequence). J was trimmed by 3 bases and V by 3 bases; bases with no gene match: 2. This CDR3 has 15 residues.

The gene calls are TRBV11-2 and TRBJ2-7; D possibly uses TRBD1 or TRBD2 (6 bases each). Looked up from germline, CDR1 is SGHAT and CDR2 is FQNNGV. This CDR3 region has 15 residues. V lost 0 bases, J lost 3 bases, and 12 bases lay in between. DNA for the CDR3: TGTGCCAGCAGCTTAGAGGGGGGCGCGAACTACGAGCAGTACTTC. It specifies CASSLEGGANYEQYF.

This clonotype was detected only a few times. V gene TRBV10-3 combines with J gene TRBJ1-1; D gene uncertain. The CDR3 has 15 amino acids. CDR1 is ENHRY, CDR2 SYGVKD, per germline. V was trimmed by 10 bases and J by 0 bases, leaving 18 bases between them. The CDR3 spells CATKRDTGMNTEAFF. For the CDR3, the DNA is TGTGCCACAAAAAGGGATACGGGGATGAACACTGAAGCTTTCTTT.

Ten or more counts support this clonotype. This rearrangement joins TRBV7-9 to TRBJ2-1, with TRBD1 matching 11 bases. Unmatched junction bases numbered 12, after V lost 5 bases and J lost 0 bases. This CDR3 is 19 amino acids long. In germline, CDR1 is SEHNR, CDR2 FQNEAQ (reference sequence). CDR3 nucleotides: TGTGCCAGCAGCCCCTTGGGACAGGGGGGGGGTAGCTCCTACAATGAGCAGTTCTTC. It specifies CASSPLGQGGGSSYNEQFF.

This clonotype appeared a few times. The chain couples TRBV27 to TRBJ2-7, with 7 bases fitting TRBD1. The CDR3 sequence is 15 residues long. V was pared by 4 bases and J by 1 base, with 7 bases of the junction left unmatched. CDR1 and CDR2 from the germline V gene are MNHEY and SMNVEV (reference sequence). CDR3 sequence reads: CASSSREGQSYEQYF. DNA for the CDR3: TGTGCCAGCAGTTCCCGTGAGGGACAGTCCTACGAGCAGTACTTC.

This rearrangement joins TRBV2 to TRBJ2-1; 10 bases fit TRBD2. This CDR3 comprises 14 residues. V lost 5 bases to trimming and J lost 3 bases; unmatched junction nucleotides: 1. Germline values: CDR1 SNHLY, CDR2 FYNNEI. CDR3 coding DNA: TGTGCCAGCAGTCTAGCGGGAGTCTACAATGAGCAGTTCTTC. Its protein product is CASSLAGVYNEQFF.

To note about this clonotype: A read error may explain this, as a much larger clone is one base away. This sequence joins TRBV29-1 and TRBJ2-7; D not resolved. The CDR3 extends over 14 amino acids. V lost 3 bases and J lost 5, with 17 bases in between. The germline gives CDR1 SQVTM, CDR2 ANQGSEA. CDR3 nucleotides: TGCAGCGTTGATATTGGGGTTGTAGGAAACGAGCAGTACTTC. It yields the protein CSVDIGVVGNEQYF.

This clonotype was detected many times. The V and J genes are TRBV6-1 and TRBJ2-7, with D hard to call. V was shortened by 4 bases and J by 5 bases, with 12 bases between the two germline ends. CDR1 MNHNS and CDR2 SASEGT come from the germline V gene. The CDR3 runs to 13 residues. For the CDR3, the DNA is TGTGCCAGCAGTGGGAATTATGGTAACGAGCAGTACTTC. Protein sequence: CASSGNYGNEQYF.

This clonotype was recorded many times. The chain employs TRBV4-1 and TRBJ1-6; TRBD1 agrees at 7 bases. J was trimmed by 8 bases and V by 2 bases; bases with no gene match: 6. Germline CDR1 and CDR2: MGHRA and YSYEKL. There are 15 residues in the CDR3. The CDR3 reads CASSQSTGLYSPLHF. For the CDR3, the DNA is TGCGCCAGCAGCCAATCGACAGGGCTTTATTCACCCCTCCACTTT.

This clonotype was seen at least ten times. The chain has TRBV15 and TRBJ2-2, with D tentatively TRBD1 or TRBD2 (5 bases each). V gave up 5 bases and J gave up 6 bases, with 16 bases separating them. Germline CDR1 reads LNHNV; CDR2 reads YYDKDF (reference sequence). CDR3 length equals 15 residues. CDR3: CATSVGTVRAGELFF. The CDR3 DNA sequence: TGTGCCACCAGCGTAGGGACGGTGAGGGCCGGGGAGCTGTTTTTT.

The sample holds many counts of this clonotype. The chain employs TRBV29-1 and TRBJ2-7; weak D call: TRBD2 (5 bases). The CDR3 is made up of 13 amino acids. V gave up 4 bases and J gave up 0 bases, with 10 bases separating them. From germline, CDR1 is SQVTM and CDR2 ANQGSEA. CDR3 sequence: CSVAGYHSYEQYF. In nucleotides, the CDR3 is TGCAGCGTTGCGGGGTACCACTCCTACGAGCAGTACTTC.